This T cell receptor (beta chain) comes out of a study of blood T cell repertoires in COVID-19. Looking at the study overall: Material from acute and convalescent COVID-19 was sourced from the United States, Italy and Spain. Sample material is recorded as cDNA or gDNA derived from T cells, B-cell-depleted T cells, or PBMCs.

Original analysis: Amplification of reference gene primers provided the estimated nucleated cell counts. The data were produced by immunoSEQ multiplex PCR, yet TCRdb's version contains in-frame clones alone and is incomplete. Clonal size and the V and J genes are those of that table, whereas D and trimming came from the DNA. Found here are about 220,000 clones, around 85% of them singletons; the top ten hold about 2.5%. Trimming took off 2 bases at V and 0 bases at J, with 5 bases between the two ends. This CDR3 is built from 13 residues. Germline CDR1 MNHEY, CDR2 SMNVEV (reference sequence). Patients from Seattle were sampled longitudinally, starting during active infection. This clone showed up just a few times.

The sample was peripheral blood. The TCR comes from a woman in her seventies with COVID-19, enrolled during active disease. The V and J genes are TRBV27 and TRBJ2-7; D call uncertain. CDR3 bases: TGTGCCAGCAGTTTAGTCTTCTCCTACGAGCAGTACTTC. As protein: CASSLVFSYEQYF.